This TCR beta chain was identified in a study of blood T cells in healthy people across ages. Notes on this clonotype: This clone may be a read error of a much larger clone one base away.

The J segment lost 2 bases and the V segment lost 4 bases, leaving 6 bases of the junction unmatched. The CDR3 loop spans 16 amino acids. Germline V gene sequence: CDR1 MNHEY, CDR2 SVGAGI. Using a J-beta primer mix together with a sample-barcoded 5' primer, a second PCR was run for about 6 to 12 cycles. TCRdb independently ran MiXCR on the 5' RACE reads; one entry per CDR3 protein. The sample has 850,000 to 950,000 distinct CDR3 sequences, 25% to 35% seen once; the top ten hold approximately 15%. The chain is built from TRBV6-5 and TRBJ2-1, with 9 bases lining up with TRBD1. Sequenced input: blood. This sequence was found in a woman of 80 years or more in good health. This CDR3 reads CASSSSGTGTYNEQFF. CDR3 nucleotide sequence: TGTGCCAGCAGTTCTTCAGGGACAGGGACCTACAATGAGCAGTTCTTC.